The clone carrying this T cell receptor beta chain was recorded only once. Its specificity is not known. The data derive from a study of shared clonotypes between healthy human individuals. Findings of the study overall: Non-shared clonotypes were found to have lower generation probabilities than the clonotypes that were shared by all four of the sorted-subset donors. Expectations were that clonotype sharing among donors would be affected by sequencing depth.

Clones were read by immunoSEQ multiplex PCR, and TCRdb kept only the in-frame ones, dropping some. This sample has about a million clones, with 76% found just once. Those who donated, Caucasian adults without exception, all lived in Nashville, Tennessee. Both subsets, CD45RA+ naive and CD45RA-negative memory, were split from the CD4+ cells. The CDR3 runs to 15 residues. Germline CDR1 reads SGHRS; CDR2 reads YFSETQ. The junction had 2 bases not matched to a gene; V was cut back by 1 base and J by 3 bases. Sample: memory CD4+ T cells sorted from blood. Subset: CD45RA-negative fraction. The rearrangement uses TRBV5-1 and TRBJ2-5; 11 nucleotides agree with TRBD2. The source is a man between 18 and 35 years old in good health. The CDR3 region is CASSLSSGGEETQYF. For the CDR3, the DNA is TGCGCCAGCAGCTTGAGTAGCGGGGGGGAAGAGACCCAGTACTTC.